This T cell receptor (beta chain) originates from a study of blood T cell repertoires in COVID-19. Study context: The study drew acute and convalescent COVID-19 samples from the United States, Italy and Spain. Sources were T cells, B-cell-depleted T cells, or PBMCs; the material itself was cDNA or gDNA.

Germline assignment: CDR1 MNHNY and CDR2 SVGAGI (reference sequence). The CDR3 sequence is 14 residues long. V lost 6 bases, J lost 2 bases, and 3 bases stayed unmatched. Per the original methods: Reference gene primer amplification gave nucleated cell count estimates. TCRdb keeps only in-frame clones here, not all; method: immunoSEQ multiplex PCR. That table is the source of V, J and clone size, and D and trimming were worked out from the DNA. The sample carries about 220,000 clones, just under 85% recorded once. The sample comprised PBMCs or T cells enriched from blood (not recorded which). The rearrangement uses TRBV6-6 and TRBJ2-1, with 8 bases lining up with TRBD2. This TCR was recovered from a man aged 40-49 years who had recovered from COVID-19. CDR3: CASRSGGPYNEQFF. CDR3 nucleotides: TGTGCCAGCAGATCGGGGGGGCCCTACAATGAGCAGTTCTTC.